The TCR beta chain under discussion was sequenced for a study of identical twins. Points from the study as a whole: Alpha sequences out of frame and shared by twins had excess low generation probability.

One entry per CDR3 protein, called by TCRdb with MiXCR from the 5' RACE reads. This table has hundreds of thousands of distinct CDR3 sequences, over 15% appearing once. This clonotype showed up just a few times. Its antigen is not identified. Germline CDR1 is SGHRS and CDR2 is YFSETQ. J gave up 4 bases and V 1 base, and 7 bases lay outside the gene matches. This CDR3 is built from 16 residues. These data were also reused for a study on T cells expressing NK-cell markers.

Sequencing was done on a sample of PBMCs. The TCR was taken from a woman between 18 and 30 years old in good health. The V gene is TRBV5-1, the J gene TRBJ2-1; TRBD2 agrees at 8 bases. The CDR3, as DNA: TGCGCCAGCAGCTTGAGTACTAGCGGACCGTACAATGAGCAGTTCTTC. This sequence encodes CASSLSTSGPYNEQFF.